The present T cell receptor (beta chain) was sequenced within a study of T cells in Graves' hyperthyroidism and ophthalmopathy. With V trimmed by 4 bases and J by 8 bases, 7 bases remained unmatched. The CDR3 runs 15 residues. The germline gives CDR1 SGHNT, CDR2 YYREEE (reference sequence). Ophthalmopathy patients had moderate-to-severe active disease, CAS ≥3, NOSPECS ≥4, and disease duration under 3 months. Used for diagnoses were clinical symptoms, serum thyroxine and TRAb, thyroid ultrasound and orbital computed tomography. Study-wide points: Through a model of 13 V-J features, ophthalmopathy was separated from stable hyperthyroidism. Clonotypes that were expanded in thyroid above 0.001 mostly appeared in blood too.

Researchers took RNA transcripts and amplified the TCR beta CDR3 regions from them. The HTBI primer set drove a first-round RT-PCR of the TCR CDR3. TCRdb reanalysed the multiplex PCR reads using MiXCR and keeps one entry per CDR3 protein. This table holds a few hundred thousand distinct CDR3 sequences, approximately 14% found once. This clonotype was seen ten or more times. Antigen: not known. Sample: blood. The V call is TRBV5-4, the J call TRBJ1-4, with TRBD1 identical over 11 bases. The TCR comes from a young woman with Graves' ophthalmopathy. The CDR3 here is CASSNGQGAREKLFF. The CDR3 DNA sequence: TGTGCCAGCAGCAACGGACAGGGGGCGAGGGAAAAACTGTTTTTT.